One and the same sample provided the 12 T cell receptor beta chains below, sequenced in a study of T cell responses to AZD1222 COVID-19 vaccine. Sequencing was performed with immunoSEQ multiplex PCR; in TCRdb, only in-frame clones are kept and a portion is missing. The sample has about 180,000 clones, around 93% seen once. The sequencing used peripheral blood, collected 28 days after the second dose of the MenACWY control vaccine. The receptors here all came from an adult who received the MenACWY meningococcal vaccine as a control.

This clone was seen once. The chain uses TRBV24-1 and TRBJ2-3; 10 bases align to TRBD1. In germline, CDR1 is KGHDR, CDR2 SFDVKD. The CDR3 loop spans 15 amino acids. V shed 3 bases, J shed 4 bases, and the junction held 3 bases outside the gene matches. CDR3 DNA sequence: TGTGCCACCAGTGATCGGGACAGGGGCGCAGATACGCAGTATTTT. Its translation is CATSDRDRGADTQYF.

J is TRBJ1-2 and V is TRBV5-1, with D possibly matching TRBD1 (6 bases). The V and J ends lost 0 bases and 4 bases respectively, with 16 bases between them. From germline, CDR1 is SGHRS and CDR2 YFSETQ. This CDR3 comprises 16 residues. CDR3: CASSLGGGQKVYGYTF. The CDR3 coding sequence is TGCGCCAGCAGCTTGGGGGGAGGACAGAAAGTCTATGGCTACACCTTC.

This chain's CDR3 is CASSRRGGTVAFF. CDR3 nucleotide sequence: TGTGCCAGCAGCCGGAGGGGGGGCACCGTAGCTTTCTTT. The genes are TRBV3-1 (or the pseudogene TRBV3-2) and TRBJ1-1; D is perhaps TRBD1 (6 bases). V gave up 4 bases and J gave up 10 bases, with 16 bases separating them. Germline CDR1 is LGHDT and CDR2 is YNNKEL (reference sequence). This CDR3 spans 13 amino acids.

This chain uses TRBV5-4 with TRBJ1-2, with TRBD1 as a possible D gene (6 bases). The CDR3 covers 13 residues. Germline-derived CDR1 and CDR2 are SGHNT and YYREEE (reference sequence). V dropped 2 bases and J dropped 8 bases, with 13 bases sitting between them. The CDR3 bases are TGTGCCAGCAGCTTACCCAGGGGCGGAGGCTACACCTTC. This encodes CASSLPRGGGYTF.

The CDR3 protein is CASSRGAPGGYEQYF. CDR3 sequence (DNA): TGCGCCAGCAGCCGTGGAGCCCCGGGGGGCTACGAGCAGTACTTC. The chain has TRBV4-1 and TRBJ2-7, with 7 nucleotides matching TRBD2. The CDR3 extends over 15 amino acids. In germline, CDR1 is MGHRA, CDR2 YSYEKL. The V and J ends lost 4 bases and 3 bases, in that order; junction bases with no gene match: 9.

The chain joins TRBV30 to TRBJ1-3; D is unresolved. The CDR3 has 14 residues. V dropped 0 bases and J dropped 1 base, with 7 bases sitting between them. Germline CDR1 is GTSNPN and CDR2 is SVGIG (reference sequence). Here the CDR3 DNA reads TGTGCCTGGAGTGTGAGAGGATCTGGAAACACCATATATTTT. It yields the protein CAWSVRGSGNTIYF.

This sequence joins TRBV2 and TRBJ2-2; tentatively, D is TRBD2 (7 bases). The CDR3 runs 16 residues. The V end lost 5 bases, the J end lost 5 bases, and 18 bases lay between the germline ends. The germline V gene encodes CDR1 SNHLY and CDR2 FYNNEI. In DNA form, the CDR3 reads TGTGCCAGCAGTAAAGGGCGGGGGCCGGAAACCGGGGAGCTGTTTTTT. Amino acid sequence: CASSKGRGPETGELFF.

J is TRBJ1-1 and V is TRBV29-1; no clear D gene. The V gene's germline CDR1 is SQVTM and CDR2 ANQGSEA. Trimming left V 6 bases short and J 1 base short, with 9 bases between. This CDR3 has 12 residues. CDR3 protein: CSVSRGNTEAFF. As DNA, the CDR3 is TGCAGCGTGTCTCGGGGGAACACTGAAGCTTTCTTT. Supplemented by reference TRBV29-1 and TRBJ1-1, the full variable domain reads SAVISQKPSRDICQRGTSLTIQCQVDSQVTMMFWYRQQPGQSLTLIATANQGSEATYESGFVIDKFPISRPNLTFSTLTVSNMSPEDSSIYLCSVSRGNTEAFFGQGTRLTVV.

The rearrangement joins TRBV5-1 to TRBJ2-1; D is tentatively TRBD1 or TRBD2 (5 bases each). The CDR3 is 16 amino acids. V gave up 3 bases and J gave up 4 bases, with 17 bases separating them. Looked up from germline, CDR1 is SGHRS and CDR2 is YFSETQ. CDR3 region: CASSSLGTGNYNEQFF. CDR3 coding DNA: TGCGCCAGCAGCTCACTCGGGACGGGAAATTACAATGAGCAGTTCTTC.

The chain joins TRBV9 to TRBJ1-4; 7 positions match TRBD1. Germline V gene lookup returns CDR1 SGDLS and CDR2 YYNGEE. Trimming cost V 0 bases and J 7 bases; bases outside gene matches: 6. CDR3 size: 15 residues. The CDR3 protein is CASSVEKGAGEKLFF. CDR3 bases: TGTGCCAGCAGCGTAGAAAAGGGGGCTGGTGAAAAACTGTTTTTT.

The gene calls are TRBV6-1 and TRBJ1-6; the D gene is possibly TRBD1 (5 bases). This CDR3 has 12 amino acids. CDR1 and CDR2 from the germline V gene are MNHNS and SASEGT. Trimming took off 2 bases at V and 13 bases at J, with 9 bases between the two ends. CDR3 DNA: TGTGCCAGCAGTGAATCGGGGGACCCCCTCCACTTT. It specifies CASSESGDPLHF.

The chain carries TRBV6-6 and TRBJ1-6; a possible D gene is TRBD1 (6 bases). The CDR3 consists of 13 residues. V was shortened by 8 bases and J by 8 bases, with 13 bases between the two germline ends. The germline V gene encodes CDR1 MNHNY and CDR2 SVGAGI (reference sequence). The DNA for the CDR3 is TGTGCCAGCGATGGACAGAGTTATTCACCCCTCCACTTT. It translates to CASDGQSYSPLHF.